This TCR beta chain was captured by sequencing in a study of blood T cell repertoires in COVID-19. CDR3 size: 21 residues. Germline V gives CDR1 SGHVS, CDR2 FNYEAQ. With 5 bases clipped from V and 0 bases from J, the junction kept 20 bases outside the gene matches. Some clones are missing from TCRdb's copy, which holds only in-frame ones; the method was immunoSEQ multiplex PCR. The data contain approximately 300,000 clones, about 90% of them singletons. The clonotype originates from a woman in her thirties or forties with acute or convalescent COVID-19. Sample: peripheral blood. This sequence joins TRBV7-6 and TRBJ1-3, with 9 bases aligning to TRBD1. CDR3 sequence: CASSALGRDRAPPFSGNTIYF. The CDR3 nucleotides read TGTGCCAGCAGCGCACTCGGCCGGGACAGGGCACCCCCTTTCTCTGGAAACACCATATATTTT.